Shown below are 30 T cell receptor beta chains from a single sample sequenced in a study of T-cell memory formation after mild COVID-19 (dated by TCRdb to about 2021). The library came from 5' RACE. Reads for this sample came from an Illumina NovaSeq 6000. TCRdb reprocessed the public reads (quality trimming at Q25 with fastp, clone calling with MiXCR) and kept in-frame beta chains. Each entry is one CDR3 protein sequence, shown with its most common DNA and genes. In this sample the table shows some 150,000 distinct CDR3 sequences, under 30% of which occur a single time. The ten top clones hold approximately 25% of the sample. What was sequenced was PBMCs or a T cell subset sorted from them (not recorded which). The receptors originated from an adult woman who had mild COVID-19 (a few samples of this study predate the infection). The sample titles of this study are shuffled in the database, so cell type and time point are left out; the donor was told from shared clones.

This clonotype was observed a few times. The chain links TRBV20-1 to TRBJ2-5; D is unclear. This CDR3 is built from 19 residues. The V end was cut by 6 bases, the J end by 5 bases, with 34 bases between. Germline-derived CDR1 and CDR2 are DFQATT and SNEGSKA (reference sequence). In nucleotides, the CDR3 is TGCAGTGCCATAAATCGGCCAGCGACTCGGTCGCAACCCGGGGAGACCCAGTACTTC. Translated: CSAINRPATRSQPGETQYF.

The chain is built from TRBV24-1 and TRBJ2-1; 7 bases match TRBD2. With 7 bases clipped from V and 9 bases from J, the junction kept 11 bases outside the gene matches. The CDR3 totals 14 residues. Looked up from germline, CDR1 is KGHDR and CDR2 is SFDVKD. DNA of the CDR3: TGTGCCACCAGCGTCGTAGCGGGTTGGGGTGAGCAGTTCTTC. It yields the protein CATSVVAGWGEQFF.

This clonotype was found a few times. This chain joins TRBV6-2 or TRBV6-3 and TRBJ2-7; tentative D call: TRBD1 (5 bases). CDR3 size: 16 residues. Trimming left V 0 bases short and J 3 bases short, with 15 bases between. CDR1 MNHEY and CDR2 SVGEGT come from the germline V gene. CDR3: CASSYSKVLGDYEQYF. CDR3 DNA sequence: TGTGCCAGCAGTTACTCGAAAGTTTTAGGGGACTACGAGCAGTACTTC.

A few counts support this clonotype. The chain recombines TRBV7-9 with TRBJ2-7; 9 bases fit TRBD1. The junction had 6 bases not matched to a gene; V was cut back by 5 bases and J by 4 bases. In germline, CDR1 is SEHNR, CDR2 FQNEAQ (reference sequence). This CDR3 region has 14 residues. CDR3 nucleotides: TGTGCCAGCAGCACCACAGGGGGCGCGTACGAGCAGTACTTC. This sequence encodes CASSTTGGAYEQYF. Drawing the rest from reference TRBV7-9 and TRBJ2-7, the complete variable domain is DTGVSQNPRHKITKRGQNVTFRCDPISEHNRLYWYRQTLGQGPEFLTYFQNEAQLEKSRLLSDRFSAERPKGSFSTLEIQRTEQGDSAMYLCASSTTGGAYEQYFGPGTRLTVT.

The chain couples TRBV6-1 to TRBJ2-1, with 8 nucleotides matching TRBD2. With 4 bases clipped from V and 7 bases from J, the junction kept 6 bases outside the gene matches. From germline, CDR1 is MNHNS and CDR2 SASEGT. The CDR3 covers 14 residues. In DNA form, the CDR3 reads TGTGCCAGCAGTGCCGGACTAGCTCGTAATGAGCAGTTCTTC. This translates into CASSAGLARNEQFF.

The CDR3 here is CASNPYRAYEQYF. In DNA form, the CDR3 reads TGTGCCAGCAACCCGTACAGGGCCTACGAGCAGTACTTC. This rearrangement joins TRBV6-1 to TRBJ2-7, with D maybe TRBD1 (6 bases). Trimming stripped 7 bases from V and 2 bases from J, with 12 bases between. The V gene's germline CDR1 is MNHNS and CDR2 SASEGT. The CDR3 contains 13 residues.

This clonotype was recorded a few times. The chain uses TRBV24-1 and TRBJ2-5; 12 bases map to TRBD1. The CDR3 spans 15 residues. CDR1 is KGHDR, CDR2 SFDVKD, per germline. V lost 4 bases and J lost 5; bases outside the gene matches: 4. CDR3 nucleotides: TGTGCCACCAGTGACAGGGACAGGGGGCTTGAGACCCAGTACTTC. This codes for CATSDRDRGLETQYF.

The table lists this clonotype with a few counts. The chain recombines TRBV7-9 with TRBJ2-1; maybe TRBD1 (6 bases). This CDR3 is 14 amino acids long. V was pared by 5 bases and J by 3 bases, with 11 bases between. CDR1 and CDR2 (germline): SEHNR, FQNEAQ (reference sequence). CDR3 sequence: CASSMRGNYNEQFF. Written as DNA, the CDR3 is TGTGCCAGCAGCATGAGGGGGAACTACAATGAGCAGTTCTTC.

This chain uses TRBV20-1 with TRBJ2-7, with TRBD1 identical over 8 bases. This CDR3 region has 15 residues. V was pared by 1 base and J by 2 bases, with 7 bases of the junction left unmatched. CDR1 is DFQATT, CDR2 SNEGSKA, per germline (reference sequence). Here the CDR3 reads CSARADRGGPYEQYF. The CDR3 nucleotides read TGCAGTGCTAGAGCAGACAGGGGCGGACCCTACGAGCAGTACTTC.

In its sample, this clonotype was seen a few times. V is TRBV12-3 or TRBV12-4 and J is TRBJ2-7; 10 bases align to TRBD2. The CDR3 has 15 residues. V shed 3 bases and J 3 bases; nucleotides not matched to a gene: 5. The CDR3 coding sequence is TGTGCCAGCAGTTTGCCGCTAGCGGGAGTCTACGAGCAGTACTTC. It translates to CASSLPLAGVYEQYF.

The rearrangement uses TRBV29-1 and TRBJ1-1; possibly TRBD1 for D (6 bases). From germline, CDR1 is SQVTM and CDR2 ANQGSEA. The CDR3 sequence is 19 residues long. V was cut by 4 bases and J by 7 bases, with 34 bases left in between. CDR3 sequence (DNA): TGCAGCGTTGGCGTAACCCCCCACTTTGGGATCAGGGGTTGGAGTGAAGCTTTCTTT. It is translated as CSVGVTPHFGIRGWSEAFF. Supplemented by reference TRBV29-1 and TRBJ1-1, the full variable domain reads SAVISQKPSRDICQRGTSLTIQCQVDSQVTMMFWYRQQPGQSLTLIATANQGSEATYESGFVIDKFPISRPNLTFSTLTVSNMSPEDSSIYLCSVGVTPHFGIRGWSEAFFGQGTRLTVV.

This clonotype was picked up a small number of times. The chain joins TRBV12-3 or TRBV12-4 to TRBJ1-1; D remains ambiguous. Trimming cost V 3 bases and J 7 bases, with 9 bases left between them. This CDR3 spans 12 amino acids. CDR3: CASSFSPREAFF. The CDR3, as DNA: TGTGCCAGCAGTTTTTCCCCCCGTGAAGCTTTCTTT.

A few counts support this clonotype. CDR3 sequence: CASSFGLAGDYNEQFF. CDR3 nucleotides: TGTGCCAGCAGTTTCGGACTAGCGGGAGACTACAATGAGCAGTTCTTC. The V and J genes are TRBV6-5 and TRBJ2-1; 13 bases match TRBD2. J was trimmed by 3 bases and V by 4 bases; bases with no gene match: 3. This CDR3 has 16 residues. Germline CDR1 reads MNHEY; CDR2 reads SVGAGI.

This clonotype has a handful of counts. The CDR3 loop reads CASSLMGNTEAFF. CDR3 DNA sequence: TGTGCCAGCAGTTTAATGGGGAACACTGAAGCTTTCTTT. This chain connects TRBV12-3 or TRBV12-4 to TRBJ1-1, with unresolved D. The CDR3 has 13 residues. The germline V and J ends were trimmed by 2 bases and 1 base, with 5 bases remaining between them.

In its sample, this clonotype was seen many times. The rearrangement links TRBV24-1 to TRBJ1-2; no firm D call. Germline V gives CDR1 KGHDR, CDR2 SFDVKD. Trimming left V 9 bases short and J 4 bases short, with 11 bases between. This CDR3 is 12 amino acids long. The CDR3, as DNA: TGTGCCACCCCTGGTTTCACCTATGGCTACACCTTC. Encoded protein: CATPGFTYGYTF.

In this sample, this clonotype turned up a few times. This sequence joins TRBV4-1 and TRBJ1-2, with unresolved D. Germline lookup yields CDR1 MGHRA and CDR2 YSYEKL. Trimming shortened V by 8 bases and J by 4 bases, and 17 bases separated the two germline ends. This CDR3 is 14 amino acids long. The CDR3 nucleotides read TGCGCCAGCGGTTCCGACCGGGAGGGCTATGGCTACACCTTC. It encodes CASGSDREGYGYTF.

The rearrangement uses TRBV19 and TRBJ2-5; 9 nucleotides agree with TRBD1. CDR3 length equals 15 residues. Losses at the gene ends were 3 bases for V and 2 bases for J; bases not matched to a gene: 4. CDR1 and CDR2 (germline): LNHDA, SQIVND (reference sequence). The CDR3 coding sequence is TGTGCCAGTAGTATGCGGACAGGGGTACAAGAGACCCAGTACTTC. Translating it yields CASSMRTGVQETQYF.

The genes are TRBV29-1 and TRBJ2-7; no definite D call. Germline values: CDR1 SQVTM, CDR2 ANQGSEA. The ends were cut back, 0 bases at V and 2 bases at J, with 11 bases in the middle. The CDR3 consists of 14 residues. The CDR3, as DNA: TGCAGCGTTGAAGATCCCGACGCTCCCTACGAGCAGTACTTC. Its protein product is CSVEDPDAPYEQYF.

This chain uses TRBV11-2 with TRBJ2-2; 13 bases are a match to TRBD2. The germline gives CDR1 SGHAT, CDR2 FQNNGV. V shed 8 bases, J shed 1 base, and the junction held 1 base outside the gene matches. CDR3 size: 15 residues. CDR3 loop: CASGTSGKNTGELFF. The CDR3 coding sequence is TGTGCCAGCGGGACTAGCGGGAAGAACACCGGGGAGCTGTTTTTT.

The CDR3 nucleotides are TGCAGTGCTAGAGGCGGGACGGACATTCAGTACTTC. It yields the protein CSARGGTDIQYF. The chain links TRBV20-1 to TRBJ2-4; a possible D gene is TRBD2 (6 bases). The CDR3 is 12 amino acids. Germline V lookup: CDR1 DFQATT, CDR2 SNEGSKA (reference sequence). Trimming took off 1 base at V and 8 bases at J, with 9 bases between the two ends.

V usage is TRBV29-1 and J usage is TRBJ1-2, with TRBD1 matching over 9 bases. V lost 6 bases, J lost 4 bases, and 9 bases stayed unmatched. CDR3 length: 14 amino acids. CDR1 and CDR2 (germline): SQVTM, ANQGSEA. The CDR3 sequence: CSVLSKDRGYGYTF. In DNA, the CDR3 is TGCAGCGTCCTATCAAAGGACAGGGGCTATGGCTACACCTTC.

This chain uses TRBV4-1 with TRBJ1-2; 8 nucleotides line up with TRBD1. The ends lost 3 bases at V and 3 bases at J; junction bases unmatched: 6. This CDR3 is built from 15 residues. CDR1 and CDR2 (germline): MGHRA, YSYEKL. The CDR3 bases are TGCGCCAGCAGCCAGAGACAGGGGAAGGACTATGGCTACACCTTC. It yields the protein CASSQRQGKDYGYTF.

The CDR3: CASSLAGPGSVGELFF. In nucleotides, the CDR3 is TGCGCCAGCAGCTTGGCAGGTCCGGGGTCCGTCGGGGAGCTGTTTTTT. This chain joins TRBV5-1 and TRBJ2-2; D may be TRBD2 (5 bases). The CDR3 runs 16 residues. Trimming removed 0 bases from V and 7 bases from J, with 16 bases in between. CDR1 is SGHRS, CDR2 YFSETQ, per germline.

This chain uses TRBV24-1 with TRBJ2-7; possibly TRBD1 or TRBD2 for D (5 bases each). The CDR3 extends over 17 amino acids. Trimming took off 4 bases at V and 0 bases at J, with 18 bases between the two ends. Germline CDR1 KGHDR, CDR2 SFDVKD. The CDR3 bases are TGTGCCACCAGTGACCCGAGGGACGGTGGCATCTCCTACGAGCAGTACTTC. Translated: CATSDPRDGGISYEQYF.

This clonotype turned up a few times. The chain combines TRBV5-6 with TRBJ1-4; a possible D gene is TRBD1 (6 bases). This CDR3 comprises 13 residues. The ends were cut back, 4 bases at V and 5 bases at J, with 9 bases in the middle. CDR1 and CDR2 (germline): SGHDT, YYEEEE. In nucleotides, the CDR3 is TGTGCCAGCAGCCTTGGACAGAATGAAAAACTGTTTTTT. Translation gives CASSLGQNEKLFF.

The chain couples TRBV6-5 to TRBJ1-1; D remains ambiguous. Deletions cut 9 bases from V and 1 base from J, with 6 bases between. This CDR3 is 11 amino acids long. Germline lookup yields CDR1 MNHEY and CDR2 SVGAGI. In nucleotides, the CDR3 is TGTGCCAGTACATGGAACACTGAAGCTTTCTTT. Its protein is CASTWNTEAFF.

This clonotype has a handful of counts. The chain uses TRBV29-1 and TRBJ2-7; D is unclear. From germline, CDR1 is SQVTM and CDR2 ANQGSEA. Trimming took 7 bases from V and 2 from J, leaving 12 bases between them. The CDR3 consists of 12 residues. The CDR3 sequence is CSAVDGPYEQYF. CDR3 nucleotide sequence: TGCAGCGCCGTGGACGGACCCTACGAGCAGTACTTC.

The chain links TRBV29-1 to TRBJ2-2; D is undetermined. CDR1 and CDR2 (germline): SQVTM, ANQGSEA. This CDR3 has 15 amino acids. V lost 4 bases, J lost 0 bases, and 12 bases lay in between. Written as DNA, the CDR3 is TGCAGCGTTGTAGTGGCGGCTACGAACACCGGGGAGCTGTTTTTT. Amino acids: CSVVVAATNTGELFF.

Here the CDR3 reads CASSPIVGGSYNEQFF. In DNA, the CDR3 is TGTGCCAGCAGTCCGATCGTTGGGGGCTCCTACAATGAGCAGTTCTTC. The rearrangement uses TRBV12-3 or TRBV12-4 and TRBJ2-1; D is tentatively TRBD1 or TRBD2 (5 bases each). Trimming cost V 5 bases and J 0 bases, with 14 bases left between them. This CDR3 comprises 16 residues.

A single count supports this clonotype. The CDR3 DNA reads as TGTGCCAGCAGCCCTACTACAGGGGCGAGTGGAGCTTTCTTT. Its translation: CASSPTTGASGAFF. The V call is TRBV5-6, the J call TRBJ1-1, with 7 bases identical to TRBD1. V lost 4 bases, J lost 10 bases, and 13 bases stayed unmatched. The length of the CDR3 is 14 residues. Germline lookup yields CDR1 SGHDT and CDR2 YYEEEE.